These 12 T cell receptor beta chains came from one sample sequenced in a study of glioma-infiltrating T cells after dendritic cell vaccination. Clones were read by immunoSEQ multiplex PCR, and TCRdb kept only the in-frame ones, dropping some. The table has some 87,000 clones, more than 70% seen once; the top ten hold around 2.9%. Material: blood, obtained before dendritic cell vaccination. The origin of the receptors is a human donor with glioblastoma.

The V gene is TRBV4-1, the J gene TRBJ2-3, with 8 bases aligning to TRBD2. Germline V gene lookup returns CDR1 MGHRA and CDR2 YSYEKL. The CDR3 loop spans 14 amino acids. V lost 4 bases to trimming and J lost 2 bases; unmatched junction nucleotides: 2. The CDR3 region has the DNA TGCGCCAGCAGCCTCGGACTAGCCACAGATACGCAGTATTTT. Protein sequence: CASSLGLATDTQYF.

The chain combines TRBV4-2 with TRBJ2-1; 11 bases agree with TRBD2. There are 15 residues in the CDR3. Losses at the gene ends were 4 bases for V and 8 bases for J; bases not matched to a gene: 7. Germline-derived CDR1 and CDR2 are LGHNA and YNFKEQ. In DNA form, the CDR3 reads TGTGCCAGCAGCCCTGTAGCGGGAGGGCGCGATGAGCAGTTCTTC. Residues: CASSPVAGGRDEQFF.

The rearrangement links TRBV6-1 to TRBJ2-7, with 11 bases aligning to TRBD2. V lost 8 bases to trimming and J lost 4 bases; unmatched junction nucleotides: 7. Germline V lookup: CDR1 MNHNS, CDR2 SASEGT. The CDR3 length is 14 residues. CDR3 protein: CASSRLAGSYEQYF. The CDR3 bases are TGTGCCAGCTCCAGACTAGCGGGATCTTACGAGCAGTACTTC.

CDR3 in DNA: TGTGCCAGCGGCCAGGGCAACTATGGCTACACCTTC. Amino acids: CASGQGNYGYTF. This chain joins TRBV6-1 and TRBJ1-2; D perhaps matches TRBD1 (5 bases). The germline V gene has CDR1 MNHNS and CDR2 SASEGT. The germline V and J ends were trimmed by 8 bases and 2 bases, with 9 bases remaining between them. This CDR3 spans 12 amino acids.

V and J are TRBV10-3 and TRBJ2-1, with D uncertain. The CDR3 has 13 amino acids. V was trimmed by 6 bases and J by 7 bases, leaving 13 bases between them. The V gene's germline CDR1 is ENHRY and CDR2 SYGVKD. The CDR3 DNA sequence: TGTGCCATCAGCACCCCCCTCGGGAATGAGCAGTTCTTC. Translated: CAISTPLGNEQFF.

V gene TRBV6-5 combines with J gene TRBJ2-7; D gene uncertain. Trimming removed 5 bases at V and 3 bases at J, with 8 bases between. Looked up from germline, CDR1 is MNHEY and CDR2 is SVGAGI. The length of the CDR3 is 12 residues. Here the CDR3 reads CASSTTSYEQYF. CDR3 DNA sequence: TGTGCCAGCAGTACTACAAGCTACGAGCAGTACTTC.

This clone was counted a few times. The chain links TRBV18 to TRBJ2-7; TRBD2 aligns across 7 bases. This CDR3 comprises 12 residues. The germline gives CDR1 KGHSH, CDR2 LQKENI. Germline trimming cut 6 bases from V and 4 bases from J; bases unmatched to any gene: 3. The CDR3 protein is CASSSSGYEQYF. CDR3 DNA: TGTGCCAGCTCGTCTAGCGGATACGAGCAGTACTTC.

V usage is TRBV27 and J usage is TRBJ1-2; 8 nucleotides align to TRBD1. Germline V lookup: CDR1 MNHEY, CDR2 SMNVEV (reference sequence). Trimming cost V 4 bases and J 3 bases; bases outside gene matches: 7. The CDR3 covers 15 residues. CDR3 nucleotide sequence: TGTGCCAGCAGTTCCTCTGACAGGGGCCACTATGGCTACACCTTC. Translation gives CASSSSDRGHYGYTF.

This rearrangement joins TRBV10-3 to TRBJ1-6, with D tentatively TRBD1 (5 bases). The V and J ends lost 3 bases and 9 bases respectively, with 15 bases between them. This CDR3 region has 15 residues. Per the germline V gene, CDR1 is ENHRY and CDR2 is SYGVKD. DNA for the CDR3: TGTGCCATCAGTGACCAGTCGGGGCGGGGTTCACCCCTCCACTTT. Its protein product is CAISDQSGRGSPLHF.

This clone was seen a few times. The V call is TRBV10-3, the J call TRBJ1-1; D remains ambiguous. V lost 0 bases and J 7 bases, leaving 12 bases between the germline ends. Germline V gene data show CDR1 as ENHRY and CDR2 as SYGVKD. The CDR3 has 14 amino acids. CDR3 loop: CAISESGGRGEAFF. The CDR3, as DNA: TGTGCCATCAGTGAGTCGGGAGGGAGAGGTGAAGCTTTCTTT.

The chain uses TRBV6-1 and TRBJ1-6, with TRBD1 matching 10 bases. Trimming at V came to 1 base and at J to 6 bases, leaving 3 bases not matched to a gene. The length of the CDR3 is 16 residues. CDR1 and CDR2 (germline): MNHNS, SASEGT. The CDR3 sequence is CASSEGQGAGNSPLHF. The CDR3 DNA follows: TGTGCCAGCAGTGAAGGACAGGGGGCAGGTAATTCACCCCTCCACTTT.

This clone was recorded once. The chain links TRBV7-2 to TRBJ2-3, with D unresolved. This CDR3 comprises 14 residues. Germline V gives CDR1 SGHTA, CDR2 FQGNSA. Deletions cut 2 bases from V and 4 bases from J, with 10 bases between. The CDR3 nucleotides are TGTGCCAGCAGCTTACAGCGTAGTTCAGATACGCAGTATTTT. Translating it yields CASSLQRSSDTQYF.